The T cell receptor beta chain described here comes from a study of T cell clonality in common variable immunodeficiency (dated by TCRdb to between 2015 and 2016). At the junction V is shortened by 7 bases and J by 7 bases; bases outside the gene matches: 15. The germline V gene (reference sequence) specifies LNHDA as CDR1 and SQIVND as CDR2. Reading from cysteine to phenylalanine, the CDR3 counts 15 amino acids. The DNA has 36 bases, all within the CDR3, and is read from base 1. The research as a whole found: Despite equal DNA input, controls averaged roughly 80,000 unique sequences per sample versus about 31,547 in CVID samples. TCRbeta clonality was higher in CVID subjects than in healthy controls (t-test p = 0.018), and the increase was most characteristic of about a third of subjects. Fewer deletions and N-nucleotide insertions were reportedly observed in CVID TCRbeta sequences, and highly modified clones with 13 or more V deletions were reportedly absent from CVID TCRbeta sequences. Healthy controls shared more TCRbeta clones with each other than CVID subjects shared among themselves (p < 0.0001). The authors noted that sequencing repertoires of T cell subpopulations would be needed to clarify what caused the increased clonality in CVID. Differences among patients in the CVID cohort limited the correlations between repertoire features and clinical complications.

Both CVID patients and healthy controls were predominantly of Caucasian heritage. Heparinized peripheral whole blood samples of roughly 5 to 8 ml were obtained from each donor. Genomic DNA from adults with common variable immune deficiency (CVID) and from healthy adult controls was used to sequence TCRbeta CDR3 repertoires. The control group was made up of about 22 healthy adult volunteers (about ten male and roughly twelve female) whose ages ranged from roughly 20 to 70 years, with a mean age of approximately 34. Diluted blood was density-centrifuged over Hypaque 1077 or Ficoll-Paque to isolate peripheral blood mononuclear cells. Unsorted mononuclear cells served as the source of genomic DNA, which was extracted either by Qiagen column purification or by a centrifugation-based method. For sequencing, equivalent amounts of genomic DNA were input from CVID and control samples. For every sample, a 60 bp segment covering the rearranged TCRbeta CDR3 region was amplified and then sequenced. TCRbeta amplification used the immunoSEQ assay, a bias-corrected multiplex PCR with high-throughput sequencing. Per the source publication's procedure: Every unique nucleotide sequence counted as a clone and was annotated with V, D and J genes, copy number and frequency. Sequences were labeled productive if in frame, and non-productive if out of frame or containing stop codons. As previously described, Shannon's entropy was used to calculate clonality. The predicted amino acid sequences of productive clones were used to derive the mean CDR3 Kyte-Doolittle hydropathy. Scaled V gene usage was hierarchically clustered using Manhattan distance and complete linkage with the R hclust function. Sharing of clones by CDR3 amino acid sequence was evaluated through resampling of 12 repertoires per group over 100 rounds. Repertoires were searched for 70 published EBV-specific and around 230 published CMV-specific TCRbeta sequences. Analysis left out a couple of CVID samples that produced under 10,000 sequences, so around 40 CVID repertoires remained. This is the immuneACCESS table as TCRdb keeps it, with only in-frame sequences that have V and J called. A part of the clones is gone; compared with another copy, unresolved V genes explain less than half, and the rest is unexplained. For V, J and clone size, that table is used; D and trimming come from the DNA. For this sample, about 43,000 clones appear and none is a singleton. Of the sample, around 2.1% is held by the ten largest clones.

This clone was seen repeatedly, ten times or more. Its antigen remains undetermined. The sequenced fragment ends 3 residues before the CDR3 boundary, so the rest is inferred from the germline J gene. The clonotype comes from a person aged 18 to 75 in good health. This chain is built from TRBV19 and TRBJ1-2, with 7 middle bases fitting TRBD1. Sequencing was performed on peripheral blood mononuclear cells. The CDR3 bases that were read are TGTGCCAGTACTAAGACAGGGAATAAGGCTGGTGGC. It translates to CASTKTGNKAGG. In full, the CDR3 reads CASTKTGNKAGGYTF.